This TCR beta chain is from a study of tissue T cells after allogeneic stem cell transplantation. CDR1 is KGHPV, CDR2 FQNQEV, per germline (reference sequence). This CDR3 is built from 14 residues. The V gene lost 7 bases and the J gene lost 0 bases, with 13 bases spanning the gap. Sequencing used immunoSEQ multiplex PCR; TCRdb keeps in-frame clones, though not all of them. Of 5,000 or so clones listed, 33% are singletons. Study-level points and caveats: Few T cell clones were shared across patients, but motif clusters showed tissue-specific shared signatures. TCR repertoires tracked anatomic similarity, regardless of disease or transplant status. In patients and mice, blood and spleen missed much of tissue repertoire.

A word on this clone: Its specificity is not known. These gene names are mouse names. The read terminates 1 residue before the CDR3 end, so the remaining end is supplied by the germline J gene.

Sample time point: mouse harvest day 14 after allogeneic transplant. Mouse grafts combined 10^7 T-cell-depleted bone marrow cells with 10^6 splenic CD5+ T cells. The clonotype originates from a female BALB/c mouse given C57BL/6 T cells with graft-versus-host disease after an allogeneic hematopoietic cell transplant. The rearrangement joins TRBV26 to TRBJ2-7; maybe TRBD2 (6 bases). Sequencing used skin. The DNA read from the CDR3 is TGTGCCAGCATTCCGGGACTTAGCTCCTATGAACAGTAC. It is translated as CASIPGLSSYEQY. The whole CDR3 protein is CASIPGLSSYEQYF.